This T cell receptor beta chain appears in the sequencing data of a study of cytomegalovirus exposure and HLA in healthy donors. Researchers ran the PCR with 60 Vbeta and 13 Jbeta primers. The protocol was immunoSEQ multiplex PCR, while the TCRdb copy is restricted to in-frame clones and leaves out a portion. Of 140,000 to 150,000 clones detected, 80% appear once; the ten largest clones hold 4.5% to 5.5%. The sequence was obtained from a man aged 35-49 years in good health and CMV-seronegative. The sequenced material came from PBMCs.

The CDR3 nucleotides read TGTGCCAGCATTAGGGGGCAGAACACTGAAGCTTTCTTT. Translating it yields CASIRGQNTEAFF. The rearrangement uses TRBV2 and TRBJ1-1; 7 nucleotides match TRBD1. Per the germline V gene, CDR1 is SNHLY and CDR2 is FYNNEI. The CDR3 length is 13 residues. The ends lost 7 bases at V and 1 base at J; junction bases unmatched: 3.